This T cell receptor beta chain was documented in a study of blood T cell repertoires in COVID-19. Study context: COVID-19 samples from acute and convalescent phases originated in the United States, Italy and Spain. T cells, B-cell-depleted T cells, or PBMCs provided the cDNA or gDNA that served as material.

Authors' data handling: How many nucleated cells were present was estimated from reference gene primer amplification. The method was immunoSEQ multiplex PCR; TCRdb's version includes in-frame clones alone and lacks a portion of them. That table supplies the V and J calls and clone size; D and trimming were determined from the DNA. The table lists 450,000 to 500,000 clones, 70% to 90% of them singletons. V dropped 1 base and J dropped 0 bases, with 6 bases sitting between them. Per germline, CDR1 MNHNS and CDR2 SASEGT. CDR3 size: 14 residues. The TCR comes from a human donor in a cohort sampled during active COVID-19. V is TRBV6-1 and J is TRBJ1-2; D remains ambiguous. The sample consisted of peripheral blood. CDR3 bases: TGTGCCAGCAGTGAAGAGCGGGCTAACTATGGCTACACCTTC. Translated: CASSEERANYGYTF.